These T cell receptor beta chains were read from a single sample in a study of blood T cell repertoires in COVID-19. Sequenced by immunoSEQ multiplex PCR; TCRdb stores in-frame clones only, minus some. The sample yields approximately 230,000 clones, roughly 89% seen once. Sequencing used peripheral blood. The source is a man under 40 who had recovered from COVID-19. The CDR3 runs from the conserved cysteine through the conserved F or W. The D gene is left open where the match is weak. Expanded clones are given a class, and other clones once, few, many or no size at all.

cdr3_nt,cdr3_aa,j_call,v_call,clone_size,d_call
TGTGCCAGTAGTTGGCAGGTCAGACAATACAATCAGCCCCAGCATTTT,CASSWQVRQYNQPQHF,TRBJ1-5,TRBV19,few,NA
TGCGCCAGCAGCTTGGCCTTGACAGGGCCCCGCACAGATACGCAGTATTTT,CASSLALTGPRTDTQYF,TRBJ2-3,TRBV5-1,NA,TRBD1
TGTGCCAGCAGCTTTCCTACAGGGAAGTACGAGCAGTACTTC,CASSFPTGKYEQYF,TRBJ2-7,TRBV7-2,NA,NA
TGTGCCAGCAGCCCAAACTGGGGGGATGGGGCGATTGGGAATCAGCCCCAGCATTTT,CASSPNWGDGAIGNQPQHF,TRBJ1-5,TRBV5-8,NA,NA
TGTGCCACCCAGCTGGACAGGGGGGTAGGCTACACCTTC,CATQLDRGVGYTF,TRBJ1-2,TRBV6-5,NA,TRBD1
TGTGCCAGCAGGGAGTGGGACTTTAGGGCTGAAGCTTTCTTT,CASREWDFRAEAFF,TRBJ1-1,TRBV19,once,NA
TGTGCCAGCAGCCCTCTAGGAGGGAGGGACGAGCAGTACTTC,CASSPLGGRDEQYF,TRBJ2-7,TRBV11-3,NA,TRBD2
TGTGCCAGCAGCTTGGCCCACACAGACTACGAGCAGTACTTC,CASSLAHTDYEQYF,TRBJ2-7,TRBV5-5,NA,NA
TGTGCCAGCAGCCGGGGGGGAATACAAGAGACCCAGTACTTC,CASSRGGIQETQYF,TRBJ2-5,TRBV27,NA,TRBD2
TGCGCCAGCAGCCGGTCGACACGGGAGATGAGGAGCTCCTATAATTCACCCCTCCACTTT,CASSRSTREMRSSYNSPLHF,TRBJ1-6,TRBV5-1,once,NA
TGTGCCAGCAGCCTTACGTCCGGGGACGAGCAGTACTTC,CASSLTSGDEQYF,TRBJ2-7,TRBV14,NA,NA
TGTGCCCCCGTAGGGGACAGGGGGCGTTACGAGCCCGAGCAGTACTTC,CAPVGDRGRYEPEQYF,TRBJ2-7,TRBV24-1,NA,TRBD1
TGTGCCAGTCGGGGAGGCAACAACAATGAGCAGTTCTTC,CASRGGNNNEQFF,TRBJ2-1,TRBV19,NA,NA
TGCAGTGCTAGAGACCAAATTGCCCAGTACTTC,CSARDQIAQYF,TRBJ2-5,TRBV20-1,NA,NA
TGCGCCAGCAGCTTGGCCGCGGGGGACTACGAGCAGTACTTC,CASSLAAGDYEQYF,TRBJ2-7,TRBV5-1,NA,TRBD2
TGTGCCAGCAGCCAAGACGGGGGGCTGGGTGAAAAACTGTTTTTT,CASSQDGGLGEKLFF,TRBJ1-4,TRBV7-2,NA,NA
TGTGCTAGTGGTTTGACAGTTACAGATACGCAGTATTTT,CASGLTVTDTQYF,TRBJ2-3,TRBV12-5,NA,NA
TGTGCCAGCAGTTTCTCTCCGGGGACAATTTCTGCTTTCTTT,CASSFSPGTISAFF,TRBJ1-1,TRBV6-5,NA,NA
TGTGCCAGCAGTTACCGTCGGTGGGAGACCCAGTACTTC,CASSYRRWETQYF,TRBJ2-5,TRBV6-5,once,NA
TGTGCCAGCAGTTTGCCGGCCGGGACAGGGATGTACAATGAGCAGTTCTTC,CASSLPAGTGMYNEQFF,TRBJ2-1,TRBV5-4,NA,TRBD1
TGCAGCGCCCTATCACAGGGACAGGGGGCCGTTTTCTACGAGCAGTACTTC,CSALSQGQGAVFYEQYF,TRBJ2-7,TRBV29-1,NA,TRBD1
TGTGCCAGCAGCGTTAGTACAGGGCACTACGAGCAGTACTTC,CASSVSTGHYEQYF,TRBJ2-7,TRBV9,NA,NA
TGTGCCAGCAGCGCCCGGGGACAGGGGGCCTCTAACTATGGCTACACCTTC,CASSARGQGASNYGYTF,TRBJ1-2,TRBV3-1/TRBV3-2,NA,TRBD1
TGTGCCAGCAGCGTAGGTGCTGCGGGATACCAAGAGACCCAGTACTTC,CASSVGAAGYQETQYF,TRBJ2-5,TRBV9,NA,NA
TGTGCCAGCAGGACTAGCGGGGGTAGCTCCTACAATGAGCAGTTCTTC,CASRTSGGSSYNEQFF,TRBJ2-1,TRBV13,NA,TRBD2
TGTGCCAGCAGCTCTAGTCCCTCGCGGGGAGATACGCAGTATTTT,CASSSSPSRGDTQYF,TRBJ2-3,TRBV7-7,once,NA
TGTGCCAGCAGTTTGAGGGGGGATTACAGGGGTACTGAAGCTTTCTTT,CASSLRGDYRGTEAFF,TRBJ1-1,TRBV27,NA,TRBD1
TGTGCCAAGACAGGGCTCACCGGGGAGCTGTTTTTT,CAKTGLTGELFF,TRBJ2-2,TRBV2,NA,TRBD1
TGTGCCAGCAGTTTCTCCGGACAGCCACACACTGAAGCTTTCTTT,CASSFSGQPHTEAFF,TRBJ1-1,TRBV6-4,NA,NA
TGTGCCAGCAGGTCCCCCGGTGCCAAAAACATTCAGTACTTC,CASRSPGAKNIQYF,TRBJ2-4,TRBV6-5,NA,NA
TGTGCCAGCAGTCCGGACAGGGTCGGAGATACGCAGTATTTT,CASSPDRVGDTQYF,TRBJ2-3,TRBV14,NA,TRBD1
TGCGCCAGCAGCTTCCCCACAGGGAGAACCGGGGAGCTGTTTTTT,CASSFPTGRTGELFF,TRBJ2-2,TRBV4-1,NA,NA
TGCGCCAGCAGCCATAGGGGGACCGGGGAGCTGTTTTTT,CASSHRGTGELFF,TRBJ2-2,TRBV4-1,once,NA
TGTGCCAGCAGTTTATATTCCGCCAGGGGAGGGTACAATGAGCAGTTCTTC,CASSLYSARGGYNEQFF,TRBJ2-1,TRBV27,NA,NA
TGTGCCACCAGTGACCCCCTTCAGACAGAACCCACAGATACGCAGTATTTT,CATSDPLQTEPTDTQYF,TRBJ2-3,TRBV24-1,NA,NA
TGTGCCAGCGAGGTCCCAGGGGGTGGAAACACCATATATTTT,CASEVPGGGNTIYF,TRBJ1-3,TRBV7-2,NA,TRBD1
TGCGCCAGCAGCCCACAATTGCCGACAGGGGAAGTTAACTATGGCTACACCTTC,CASSPQLPTGEVNYGYTF,TRBJ1-2,TRBV4-1,NA,TRBD1
TGTGCCAGCAGCTTAGATGGTTTCGGGATACCAACACCACTGACGGGAAAACTGTTTTTT,CASSLDGFGIPTPLTGKLFF,TRBJ1-4,TRBV11-2,NA,NA
TGTGCCAGCAGCCGGGGACTAGAGGTAGATACGCAGTATTTT,CASSRGLEVDTQYF,TRBJ2-3,TRBV7-2,NA,TRBD2
TGTGCCAGCAGCGCCACAGGGGGCAGTGACTATGGCTACACCTTC,CASSATGGSDYGYTF,TRBJ1-2,TRBV7-6,NA,TRBD1